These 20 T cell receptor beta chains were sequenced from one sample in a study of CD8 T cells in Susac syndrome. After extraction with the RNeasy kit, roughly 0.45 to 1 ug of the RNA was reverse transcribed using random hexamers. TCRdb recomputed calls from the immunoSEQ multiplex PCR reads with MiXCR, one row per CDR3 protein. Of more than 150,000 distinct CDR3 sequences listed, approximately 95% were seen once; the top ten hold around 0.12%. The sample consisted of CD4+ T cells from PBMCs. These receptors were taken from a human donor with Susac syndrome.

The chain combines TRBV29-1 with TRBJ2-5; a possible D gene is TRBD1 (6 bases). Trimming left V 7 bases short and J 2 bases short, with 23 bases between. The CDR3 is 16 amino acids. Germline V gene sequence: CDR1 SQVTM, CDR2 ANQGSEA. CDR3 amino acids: CSAGRQAARLQETQYF. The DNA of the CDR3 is TGCAGCGCGGGAAGACAGGCCGCCAGGCTACAAGAGACCCAGTACTTC.

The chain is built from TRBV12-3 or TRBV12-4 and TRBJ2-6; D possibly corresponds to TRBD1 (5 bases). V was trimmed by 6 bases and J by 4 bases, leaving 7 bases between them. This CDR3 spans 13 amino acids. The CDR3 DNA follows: TGTGCCAGCAGGCGGACAGGGGCCAACGTCCTGACTTTC. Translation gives CASRRTGANVLTF.

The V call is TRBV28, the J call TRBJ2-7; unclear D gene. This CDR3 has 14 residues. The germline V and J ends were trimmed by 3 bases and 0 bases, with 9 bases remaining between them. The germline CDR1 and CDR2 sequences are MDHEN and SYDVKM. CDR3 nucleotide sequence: TGTGCCAGCAGTTTGTCCAGACTCTCCTACGAGCAGTACTTC. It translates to CASSLSRLSYEQYF.

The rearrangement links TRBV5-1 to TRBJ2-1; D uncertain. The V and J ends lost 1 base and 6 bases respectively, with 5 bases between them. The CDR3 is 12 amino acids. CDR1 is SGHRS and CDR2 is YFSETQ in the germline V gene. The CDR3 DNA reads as TGCGCCAGCAGCTTGAACGGCAATGAGCAGTTCTTC. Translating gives CASSLNGNEQFF.

The CDR3 region is CASSRPGTSHHEQFF. For the CDR3, the DNA is TGCGCCAGCAGCCGTCCCGGGACTAGCCACCATGAGCAGTTCTTC. The chain combines TRBV5-1 with TRBJ2-1; 9 bases line up with TRBD2. The V gene's germline CDR1 is SGHRS and CDR2 YFSETQ. This CDR3 region has 15 residues. J gave up 8 bases and V 4 bases, and 10 bases lay outside the gene matches. The whole variable domain, remainder taken from reference TRBV5-1 and TRBJ2-1, is KAGVTQTPRYLIKTRGQQVTLSCSPISGHRSVSWYQQTPGQGLQFLFEYFSETQRNKGNFPGRFSGRQFSNSRSEMNVSTLELGDSALYLCASSRPGTSHHEQFFGPGTRLTVL.

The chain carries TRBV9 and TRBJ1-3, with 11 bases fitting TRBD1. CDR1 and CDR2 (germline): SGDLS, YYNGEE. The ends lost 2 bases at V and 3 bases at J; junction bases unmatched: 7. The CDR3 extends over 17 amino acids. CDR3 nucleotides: TGTGCCAGCAGCGTGACCGGGACAGGGGGAGTTGGAAACACCATATATTTT. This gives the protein CASSVTGTGGVGNTIYF.

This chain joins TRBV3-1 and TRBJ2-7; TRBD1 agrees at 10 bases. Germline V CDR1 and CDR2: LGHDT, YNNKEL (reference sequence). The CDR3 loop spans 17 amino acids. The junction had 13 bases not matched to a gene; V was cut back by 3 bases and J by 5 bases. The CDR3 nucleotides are TGTGCCAGCAGCCACCTTTGGGGACAGGGGAGGAAGGACGAGCAGTACTTC. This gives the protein CASSHLWGQGRKDEQYF.

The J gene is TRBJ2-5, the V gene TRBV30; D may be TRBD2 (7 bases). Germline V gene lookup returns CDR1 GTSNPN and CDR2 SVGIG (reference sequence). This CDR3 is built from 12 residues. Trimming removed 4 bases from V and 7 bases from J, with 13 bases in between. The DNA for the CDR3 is TGTGCCTGGACTACGGGGGGCGGGACCCAGTACTTC. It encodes CAWTTGGGTQYF.

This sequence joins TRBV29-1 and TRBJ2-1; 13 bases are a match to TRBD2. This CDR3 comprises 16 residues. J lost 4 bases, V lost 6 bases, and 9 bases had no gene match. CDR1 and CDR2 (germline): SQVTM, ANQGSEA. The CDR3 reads CSVEPGLAGPYNEQFF. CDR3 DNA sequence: TGCAGCGTCGAACCGGGACTAGCGGGACCTTACAATGAGCAGTTCTTC.

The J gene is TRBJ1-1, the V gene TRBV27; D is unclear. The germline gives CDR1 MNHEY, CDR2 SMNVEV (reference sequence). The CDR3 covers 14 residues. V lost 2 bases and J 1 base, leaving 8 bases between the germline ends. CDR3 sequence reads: CASSLGQRNTEAFF. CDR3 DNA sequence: TGTGCCAGCAGTTTAGGGCAACGGAACACTGAAGCTTTCTTT.

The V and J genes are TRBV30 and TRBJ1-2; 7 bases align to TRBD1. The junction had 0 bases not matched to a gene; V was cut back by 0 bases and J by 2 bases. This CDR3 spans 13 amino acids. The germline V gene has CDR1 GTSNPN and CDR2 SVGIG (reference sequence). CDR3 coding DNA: TGTGCCTGGAGTGTGACAGGGAACTATGGCTACACCTTC. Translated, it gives CAWSVTGNYGYTF.

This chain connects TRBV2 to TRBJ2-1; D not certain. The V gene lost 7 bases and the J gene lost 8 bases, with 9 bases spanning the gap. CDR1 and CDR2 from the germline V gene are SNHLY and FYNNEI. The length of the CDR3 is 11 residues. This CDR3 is CASKFGDEQFF. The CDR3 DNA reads TGTGCCAGCAAGTTTGGGGATGAGCAGTTCTTC.

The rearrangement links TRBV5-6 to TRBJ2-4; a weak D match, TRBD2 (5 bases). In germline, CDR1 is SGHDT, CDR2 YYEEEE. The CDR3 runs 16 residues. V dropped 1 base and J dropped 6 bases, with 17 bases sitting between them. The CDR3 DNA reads TGTGCCAGCAGCTTGTATCTCAGCGGAGACGGAAACATTCAGTACTTC. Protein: CASSLYLSGDGNIQYF.

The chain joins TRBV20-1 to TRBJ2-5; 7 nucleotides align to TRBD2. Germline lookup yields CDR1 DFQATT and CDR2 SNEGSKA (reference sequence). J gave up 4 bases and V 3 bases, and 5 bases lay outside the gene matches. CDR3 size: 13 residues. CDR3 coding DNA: TGCAGTGCTAGGGGCGGGGGAGTAGAGACCCAGTACTTC. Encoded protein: CSARGGGVETQYF.

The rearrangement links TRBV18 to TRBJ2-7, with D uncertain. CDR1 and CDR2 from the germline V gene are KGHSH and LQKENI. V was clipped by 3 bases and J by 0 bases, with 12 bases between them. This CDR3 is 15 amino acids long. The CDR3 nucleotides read TGTGCCAGCTCACCGTATGGTAGTCCCTCCTACGAGCAGTACTTC. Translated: CASSPYGSPSYEQYF.

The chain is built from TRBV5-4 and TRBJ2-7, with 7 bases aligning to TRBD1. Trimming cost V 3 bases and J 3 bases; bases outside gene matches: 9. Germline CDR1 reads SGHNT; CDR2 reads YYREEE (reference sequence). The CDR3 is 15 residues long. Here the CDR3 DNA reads TGTGCCAGCAGCTCACCCCACGACAGGGACTACGAGCAGTACTTC. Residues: CASSSPHDRDYEQYF.

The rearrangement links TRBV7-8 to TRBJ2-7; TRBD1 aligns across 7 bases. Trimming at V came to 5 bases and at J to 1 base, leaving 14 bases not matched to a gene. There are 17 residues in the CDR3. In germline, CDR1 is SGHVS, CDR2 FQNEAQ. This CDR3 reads CASSPSPRGIGSYEQYV. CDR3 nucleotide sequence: TGTGCCAGCAGCCCATCCCCCAGGGGGATTGGTTCCTACGAGCAGTACGTC.

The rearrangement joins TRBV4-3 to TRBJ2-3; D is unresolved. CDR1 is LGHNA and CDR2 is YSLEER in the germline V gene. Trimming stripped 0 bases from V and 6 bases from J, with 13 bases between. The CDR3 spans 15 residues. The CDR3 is CASSQDPKPSDTQYF. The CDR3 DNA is TGCGCCAGCAGCCAAGACCCAAAACCTAGTGATACGCAGTATTTT.

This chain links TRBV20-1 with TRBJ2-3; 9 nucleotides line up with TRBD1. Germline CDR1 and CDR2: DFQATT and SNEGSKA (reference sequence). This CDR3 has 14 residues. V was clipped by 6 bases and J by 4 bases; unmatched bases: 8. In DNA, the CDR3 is TGCAGTGCCCTGCCGGGACAGGGCGCAGATACGCAGTATTTT. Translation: CSALPGQGADTQYF.

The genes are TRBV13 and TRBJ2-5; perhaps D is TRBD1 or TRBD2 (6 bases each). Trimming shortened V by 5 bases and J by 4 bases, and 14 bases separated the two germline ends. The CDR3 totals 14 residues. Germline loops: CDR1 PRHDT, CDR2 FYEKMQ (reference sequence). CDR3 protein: CASSRTQGGETQYF. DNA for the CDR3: TGTGCCAGCAGCCGAACACAGGGAGGAGAGACCCAGTACTTC.